Listed below are T cell receptor beta chains from one sample, sequenced in a study of T-cell reconstitution after alpha-beta-depleted transplantation in children. TCRdb ran MiXCR on the PCR reads and lists one entry per CDR3 protein. The table lists about 130,000 distinct CDR3 sequences, around a tenth of them singletons. The sequenced sample was PBMCs, mostly from graft donor cells, obtained 180 days after TCRalphabeta/CD19-depleted stem cell transplant. These receptors were obtained from a girl under three years old who had a stem cell transplant for combined immunodeficiency, so the T cells may come from the graft donor. CDR3s leave out the opening cysteine and the closing phenylalanine or tryptophan. The order of the fields is J gene, V gene, clone size, CDR3 protein. Expanded clones are given a class, and other clones once, few, many or no size at all.

J: TRBJ2-7; V: TRBV5-1; size: .; CDR3: ASRGGLGQADYEQY
J: TRBJ2-7; V: TRBV24-1; size: .; CDR3: ATSRRTGNYEQY
J: TRBJ2-5; V: TRBV5-1; size: .; CDR3: ASSLLHSQKETQY
J: TRBJ1-2; V: TRBV6-5; size: .; CDR3: ASSYDRVGYT
J: TRBJ1-6; V: TRBV5-1; size: few; CDR3: ASRGGRGPNSPLH
J: TRBJ2-5; V: TRBV4-2; size: many; CDR3: ASSQEATGAQETQY
J: TRBJ2-3; V: TRBV12-3/TRBV12-4; size: few; CDR3: ASSPTGWGADTQY
J: TRBJ1-3; V: TRBV5-1; size: .; CDR3: ASRLRGGPGNTIY
J: TRBJ2-2; V: TRBV29-1; size: many; CDR3: SATLNLNTGELF
J: TRBJ2-1; V: TRBV6-2/TRBV6-3; size: .; CDR3: ASTLGTSGSNEQF
J: TRBJ1-1; V: TRBV20-1; size: .; CDR3: SASIGWGNMNTEAF
J: TRBJ2-7; V: TRBV27; size: .; CDR3: ASSWRGIDWGYEQY
J: TRBJ1-1; V: TRBV7-8; size: few; CDR3: ASSLEAATNTEAF
J: TRBJ2-2; V: TRBV24-1; size: few; CDR3: ATSDLKGANTGELF
J: TRBJ2-7; V: TRBV12-3/TRBV12-4; size: .; CDR3: ASSPRTAYPYEQY
J: TRBJ1-4; V: TRBV4-1; size: .; CDR3: ASSHSGGESEKLF
J: TRBJ2-5; V: TRBV5-1; size: .; CDR3: ASSLVPKRETQY
J: TRBJ1-4; V: TRBV5-5; size: few; CDR3: ASSATGGRVEKLF
J: TRBJ2-1; V: TRBV29-1; size: few; CDR3: SVVGGGLAGGAYNEQF
J: TRBJ2-7; V: TRBV20-1; size: few; CDR3: SATRSLIYEQY
J: TRBJ2-3; V: TRBV9; size: .; CDR3: ASSVEVAGGGTQY
J: TRBJ2-3; V: TRBV5-1; size: .; CDR3: ASSSDIVSTDTQY
J: TRBJ2-7; V: TRBV7-9; size: many; CDR3: ASSLVPFVGGDFYEQY
J: TRBJ1-2; V: TRBV20-1; size: .; CDR3: SAREFDGFLANYGYT
J: TRBJ1-2; V: TRBV4-3; size: .; CDR3: ASSQVTQGRTYGYT
J: TRBJ2-1; V: TRBV5-1; size: .; CDR3: ASSLEGGAYNEQF
J: TRBJ2-5; V: TRBV15; size: few; CDR3: ATSRAGTGGETQY
J: TRBJ1-1; V: TRBV5-1; size: few; CDR3: ASGPRGGVNTEAF
J: TRBJ1-5; V: TRBV20-1; size: .; CDR3: SARDGWSNQPQH
J: TRBJ1-6; V: TRBV20-1; size: few; CDR3: SARVRPYNSPLH
J: TRBJ1-5; V: TRBV7-2; size: few; CDR3: ASSSTGVQRAQH
J: TRBJ2-2; V: TRBV20-1; size: .; CDR3: SALLAGGNTGELF
J: TRBJ1-6; V: TRBV29-1; size: few; CDR3: SSPEFVPLGNSPLH
J: TRBJ2-3; V: TRBV11-2; size: few; CDR3: ASSNVFTDTQY
J: TRBJ2-7; V: TRBV18; size: few; CDR3: ASSPPGPMSKQY
J: TRBJ1-1; V: TRBV12-3/TRBV12-4; size: .; CDR3: ASSFWTVNTEAF
J: TRBJ1-1; V: TRBV29-1; size: .; CDR3: SVGGSMNTEAF
J: TRBJ1-1; V: TRBV18; size: few; CDR3: ASCYRDLETEAF
J: TRBJ2-2; V: TRBV6-2/TRBV6-3; size: .; CDR3: ASSRPNTGELF
J: TRBJ2-1; V: TRBV5-1; size: few; CDR3: ASSLDGSVYGEQF
J: TRBJ1-1; V: TRBV6-1; size: few; CDR3: ASSRSGGGGTEAF
J: TRBJ2-7; V: TRBV7-8; size: .; CDR3: ASSLIGTSGLSSYEQY
J: TRBJ2-3; V: TRBV29-1; size: few; CDR3: SVSIPGRRGTDTQY
J: TRBJ2-7; V: TRBV29-1; size: many; CDR3: SVQLAFSYEQY
J: TRBJ1-4; V: TRBV6-1; size: .; CDR3: ASGLSRGEKLF
J: TRBJ2-7; V: TRBV20-1; size: .; CDR3: SARVAGTHEQY
J: TRBJ1-1; V: TRBV6-1; size: .; CDR3: ASSRQGAARAF
J: TRBJ2-7; V: TRBV12-3/TRBV12-4; size: .; CDR3: ASSPIPRTGKGDPYEQY